Listed below are T cell receptor beta chains from one sample, sequenced in a study of T-cell reconstitution after alpha-beta-depleted transplantation in children. Each CDR3 protein gets one entry after TCRdb re-called the PCR reads with MiXCR. The sample carries 200,000 to 300,000 distinct CDR3 sequences, roughly 26% recorded once. The sequences come from PBMCs, collected before TCRalphabeta/CD19-depleted stem cell transplant. Source of these receptors: a girl aged 2 to 10 with Fanconi anemia, due to receive a stem cell transplant. CDR3s include the opening cysteine and the closing phenylalanine or tryptophan. Each record gives: J gene, clone size, D gene, V gene, CDR3 DNA, CDR3 protein. D genes are given only for firm matches. Where a row states a size, it is once, few, many or the class of an expanded clone; other rows omit it.

TRBJ2-2 | few | TRBD1 | TRBV12-3/TRBV12-4 | TGTGCCAGCAGGTTTCAGGGGGCCGGGGAGCTGTTTTTT | CASRFQGAGELFF
TRBJ2-5 | NA | TRBD2 | TRBV15 | TGTGCCACCAGCAGAGTTACGGGGGGGACGAAGACCCAGTACTTC | CATSRVTGGTKTQYF
TRBJ2-3 | NA | TRBD2 | TRBV6-5 | TGTGCCAGCAGTTACTCGCCTAGCGGGAGACCGGATACGCAGTATTTT | CASSYSPSGRPDTQYF
TRBJ2-1 | NA | TRBD2 | TRBV5-1 | TGCGCCAGCAGCGAAGGAATAGCGGGACCCGCGTTCTTC | CASSEGIAGPAFF
TRBJ2-3 | many | NA | TRBV25-1 | TGTGCCAGCAGTGAATTTGCAGATACGCAGTATTTT | CASSEFADTQYF
TRBJ1-2 | few | NA | TRBV29-1 | TGCAGCGTTAGGTTGGGGGGCGCATATGGCTACACCTTC | CSVRLGGAYGYTF
TRBJ1-4 | few | NA | TRBV7-2 | TGTGCCAGCAGCTTAGCCACGGGAAGGGAACTGTTTTTT | CASSLATGRELFF
TRBJ2-1 | NA | TRBD2 | TRBV29-1 | TGCAGCGTTGAAGAGGGACTAGCGGGGAGCTCCTACAATGAGCAGTTCTTC | CSVEEGLAGSSYNEQFF
TRBJ2-2 | NA | TRBD2 | TRBV7-9 | TGTGCCAGCAGCTTAGACGGGGGGATCGGGGAGCTGTTTTTT | CASSLDGGIGELFF
TRBJ2-7 | many | TRBD1 | TRBV12-3/TRBV12-4 | TGTGCCAGCAGTTTTAACCGGGACAGGGGGAACTACGAGCAGTACTTC | CASSFNRDRGNYEQYF
TRBJ2-3 | NA | TRBD2 | TRBV7-9 | TGTGCCAGCAGCTCCTGGAGCGGGGGCTACGACACAGATACGCAGTATTTT | CASSSWSGGYDTDTQYF
TRBJ2-5 | many | NA | TRBV9 | TGTGCCAGCAGCCGAACCCTAGCATTCCTGGAGACCCAGTACTTC | CASSRTLAFLETQYF
TRBJ2-3 | NA | TRBD2 | TRBV5-1 | TGCGCCAGCAGCTTAGGACTAGCGGGGGGCTCCCAAGATACGCAGTATTTT | CASSLGLAGGSQDTQYF
TRBJ2-2 | many | NA | TRBV27 | TGTGCCACCTCCCACTTTAACACCGGGGAGCTGTTTTTT | CATSHFNTGELFF
TRBJ2-5 | once | NA | TRBV28 | TGTGCCAGCAGTTCCCTTGTAGGGGAGGCCCAGTACTTC | CASSSLVGEAQYF
TRBJ2-7 | NA | TRBD2 | TRBV7-2 | TGTGCCAGCAGCTTGGGACTAGCGGGAGAGCCCTACGAGCAGTACTTC | CASSLGLAGEPYEQYF
TRBJ2-7 | many | TRBD2 | TRBV12-3/TRBV12-4 | TGTGCCAGCAGTTTTACTGGGACTAGCGGCGAGCAGTACTTC | CASSFTGTSGEQYF
TRBJ1-2 | NA | NA | TRBV29-1 | TGCAGCGTTGAGGGGCGGATCGGCTACACCTTC | CSVEGRIGYTF
TRBJ2-2 | NA | TRBD2 | TRBV9 | TGTGCCAGCAGCCCCAACAGCGGGGGGACTTCGGGGGAGCTGTTTTTT | CASSPNSGGTSGELFF
TRBJ2-1 | few | TRBD2 | TRBV6-2/TRBV6-3 | TGTGCCAGCAGTCCCCCAGGAAGGACAGCGGGGGGGCGATACAATGAGCAGTTCTTC | CASSPPGRTAGGRYNEQFF
TRBJ2-7 | many | NA | TRBV12-3/TRBV12-4 | TGTGCCAGCAGTTTCTTCGGGGATTCCTACGAGCAGTACTTC | CASSFFGDSYEQYF
TRBJ2-1 | many | TRBD2 | TRBV29-1 | TGCAGCGTCTTGCCCGGGACTATGTCCTACAATGAGCAGTTCTTC | CSVLPGTMSYNEQFF
TRBJ2-4 | NA | NA | TRBV7-9 | TGTGCCAGCAGCTTCCCCGGTGGCATTCAGTACTTC | CASSFPGGIQYF
TRBJ2-7 | few | NA | TRBV7-2 | TGTGCCAGCAGCTTAGGCACAGGACCATACGCGCAGTACTTC | CASSLGTGPYAQYF
TRBJ2-3 | NA | TRBD2 | TRBV11-1 | TGTGCCAGCAGCTTAGCCCCCGGGACTAGCGGGGGCCGGGGCCTGGGCACAGATACGCAGTATTTT | CASSLAPGTSGGRGLGTDTQYF
TRBJ1-5 | NA | NA | TRBV12-3/TRBV12-4 | TGTGCCAGCAGTTTTTCGGGTTATCAGCCCCAGCATTTT | CASSFSGYQPQHF
TRBJ2-7 | few | NA | TRBV20-1 | TGCAGTGCTAGAGATCCCGTCCCTAAGCCCGGGAGAAGGCACTACGAGCAGTACTTC | CSARDPVPKPGRRHYEQYF
TRBJ1-2 | few | NA | TRBV13 | TGTGCCAGCAGCCTGACAGGACAGCCCTACTATGGCTACACCTTC | CASSLTGQPYYGYTF
TRBJ2-3 | NA | TRBD2 | TRBV30 | TGTGCCTGGAGTGTGGGAGCGGGAGGGTCTGGAGATACGCAGTATTTT | CAWSVGAGGSGDTQYF
TRBJ2-2 | many | NA | TRBV9 | TGTGCCAGCAGCGTAGGTGCCCTCGGGGAGCTGTTTTTT | CASSVGALGELFF
TRBJ2-5 | many | NA | TRBV29-1 | TGCAGCGGAGCCGGGATAGGAGGGGAGACCCAGTACTTC | CSGAGIGGETQYF
TRBJ2-7 | NA | TRBD1 | TRBV28 | TGTGCCAGCAGCCTTCTCGGACAGGGCAGCGACGAGCAGTACTTC | CASSLLGQGSDEQYF
TRBJ2-3 | once | NA | TRBV7-7 | TGTGCCAGCAGCTTAGGTCTTGAAGAAGCGGAGACAGATACGCAGTATTTT | CASSLGLEEAETDTQYF
TRBJ1-2 | NA | NA | TRBV27 | TGTGCCAGCAGTTTAAGCGCCTTCTATGGCTACACCTTC | CASSLSAFYGYTF
TRBJ1-5 | NA | NA | TRBV28 | TGTGCCAGCAGAGAGACAGAAAATCAGCCCCAGCATTTT | CASRETENQPQHF
TRBJ2-7 | few | NA | TRBV29-1 | TGCAGCGTTGCGGTAGGGAGTGACTACGAGCAGTACTTC | CSVAVGSDYEQYF
TRBJ2-2 | once | NA | TRBV6-1 | TGTGCCAGCAGTCGAACAGGGCCCGTACAGACCGGGGAGCTGTTTTTT | CASSRTGPVQTGELFF
TRBJ2-2 | NA | NA | TRBV12-5 | TGTGCTAGTGGCCTCCTGTGGAGGGGGCACACCGGGGAGCTGTTTTTT | CASGLLWRGHTGELFF
TRBJ1-6 | few | NA | TRBV20-1 | TGCAGTGCTAGACAGTATAATTCACCCCTCCACTTT | CSARQYNSPLHF
TRBJ2-1 | NA | NA | TRBV7-3 | TGTGCCAGCAGCTCAGGGGGGAGAGGCATACCTTACAATGAGCAGTTCTTC | CASSSGGRGIPYNEQFF
TRBJ2-7 | NA | TRBD2 | TRBV6-1 | TGTGCCAGCATTGACCTAGCGGGAGTATCGTACGAGCAGTACTTC | CASIDLAGVSYEQYF
TRBJ2-5 | NA | NA | TRBV10-3 | TGTGCCATCAGTGTGAGAGGGAGTTTAGTCGGTTACCAAGAGACCCAGTACTTC | CAISVRGSLVGYQETQYF
TRBJ2-7 | NA | TRBD2 | TRBV29-1 | TGCAGCGTTGCGGTAGCGGGAACCTACGAGCAGTACTTC | CSVAVAGTYEQYF
TRBJ1-1 | many | TRBD1 | TRBV5-1 | TGCGCCAGCAGCTCCCTCGGACAGGGGAGGACTGAAGCTTTCTTT | CASSSLGQGRTEAFF
TRBJ2-1 | NA | TRBD2 | TRBV7-3 | TGTGCCAGCAGCTTACTCCCGACTAGCGGGGGGGCAAATGAGCAGTTCTTC | CASSLLPTSGGANEQFF
TRBJ2-1 | many | NA | TRBV29-1 | TGCAGCGTTGTGGGGAGGCTCAGGAGGGGCAATGAGCAGTTCTTC | CSVVGRLRRGNEQFF
TRBJ2-3 | NA | NA | TRBV4-1 | TGCGCCAGCAGCCAAGACGGCAGGCGAGATACGCAGTATTTT | CASSQDGRRDTQYF